The 2 T cell receptor beta chains in this list originate from one sample, sequenced in a study of metastatic and nonmetastatic thyroid tumors. No patient had received any treatment before thyroid surgery. TCRdb redid the clone calls on the PCR reads using MiXCR. Here the sample spans about 70,000 clones, roughly a sixth being singletons. Material: blood. All receptors derive from a female donor with papillary thyroid cancer or a benign thyroid nodule (not recorded which). Some clones in this sample may be carry-over from other donors' samples.

This clone was picked up many times. The chain employs TRBV30 and TRBJ1-6; D gene unclear. This CDR3 has 15 amino acids. Looked up from germline, CDR1 is GTSNPN and CDR2 is SVGIG (reference sequence). The V gene lost 0 bases and the J gene lost 9 bases, with 15 bases spanning the gap. CDR3 DNA: TGTGCCTGGAGTGTACTTCCTCGGGGATCTTCACCCCTCCACTTT. It codes for CAWSVLPRGSSPLHF.

This clone was counted only a few times. The chain employs TRBV24-1 and TRBJ2-7, with a weak D call TRBD1 (5 bases). The CDR3 is made up of 13 amino acids. Deletions cut 2 bases from V and 4 bases from J, with 8 bases between. Germline CDR1 and CDR2: KGHDR and SFDVKD. CDR3 coding DNA: TGTGCCACCAGTGATTCGACAGCATACGAGCAGTACTTC. It specifies CATSDSTAYEQYF.